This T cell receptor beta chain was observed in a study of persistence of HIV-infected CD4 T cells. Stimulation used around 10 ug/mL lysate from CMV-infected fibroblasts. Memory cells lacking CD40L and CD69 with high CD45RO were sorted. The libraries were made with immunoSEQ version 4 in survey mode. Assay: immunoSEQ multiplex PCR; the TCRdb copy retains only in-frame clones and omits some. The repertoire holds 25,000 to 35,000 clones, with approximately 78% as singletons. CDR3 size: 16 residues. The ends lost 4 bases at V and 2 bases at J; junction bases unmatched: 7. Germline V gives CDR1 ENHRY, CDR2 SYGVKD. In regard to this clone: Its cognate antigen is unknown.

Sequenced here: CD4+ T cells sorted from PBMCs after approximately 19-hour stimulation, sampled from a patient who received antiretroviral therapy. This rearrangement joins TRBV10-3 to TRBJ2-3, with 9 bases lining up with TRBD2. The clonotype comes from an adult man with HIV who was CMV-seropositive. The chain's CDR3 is CAISGVSGGITDTQYF. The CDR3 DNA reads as TGTGCCATCAGTGGGGTTAGCGGGGGTATCACAGATACGCAGTATTTT.